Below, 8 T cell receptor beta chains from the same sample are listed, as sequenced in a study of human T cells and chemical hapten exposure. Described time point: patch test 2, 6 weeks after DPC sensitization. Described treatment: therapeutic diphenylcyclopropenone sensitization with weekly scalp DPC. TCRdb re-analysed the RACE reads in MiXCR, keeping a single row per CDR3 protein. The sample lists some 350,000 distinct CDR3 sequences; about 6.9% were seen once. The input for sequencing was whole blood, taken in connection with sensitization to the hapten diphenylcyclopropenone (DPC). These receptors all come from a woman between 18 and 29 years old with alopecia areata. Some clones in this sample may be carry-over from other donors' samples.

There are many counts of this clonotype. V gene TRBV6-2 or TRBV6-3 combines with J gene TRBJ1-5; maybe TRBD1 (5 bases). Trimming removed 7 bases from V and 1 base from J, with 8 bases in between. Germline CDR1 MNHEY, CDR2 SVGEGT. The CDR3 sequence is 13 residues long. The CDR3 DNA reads TGTGCCAGCATGTGGGACAGCAATCAGCCCCAGCATTTT. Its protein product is CASMWDSNQPQHF.

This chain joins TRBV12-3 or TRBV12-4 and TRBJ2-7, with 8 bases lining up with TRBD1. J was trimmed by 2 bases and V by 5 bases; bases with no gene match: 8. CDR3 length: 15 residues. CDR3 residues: CASSPGQGLTYEQYF. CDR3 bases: TGTGCCAGCAGTCCAGGACAGGGACTTACCTACGAGCAGTACTTC.

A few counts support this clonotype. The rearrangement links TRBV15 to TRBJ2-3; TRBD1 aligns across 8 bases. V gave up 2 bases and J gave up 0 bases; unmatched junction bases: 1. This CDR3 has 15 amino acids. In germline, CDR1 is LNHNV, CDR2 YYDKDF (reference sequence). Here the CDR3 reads CATSRQGASTDTQYF. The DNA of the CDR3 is TGTGCCACCAGCAGACAGGGGGCCAGCACAGATACGCAGTATTTT. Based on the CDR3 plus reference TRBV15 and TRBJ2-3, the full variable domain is DAMVIQNPRYQVTQFGKPVTLSCSQTLNHNVMYWYQQKSSQAPKLLFHYYDKDFNNEADTPDNFQSRRPNTSFCFLDIRSPGLGDTAMYLCATSRQGASTDTQYFGPGTRLTVL.

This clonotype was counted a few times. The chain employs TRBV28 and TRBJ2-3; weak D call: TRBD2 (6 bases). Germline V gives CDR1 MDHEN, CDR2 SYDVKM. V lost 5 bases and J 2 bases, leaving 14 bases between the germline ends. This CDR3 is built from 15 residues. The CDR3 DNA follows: TGTGCCAGCAGTAAGGGACTGACTAACACAGATACGCAGTATTTT. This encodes CASSKGLTNTDTQYF.

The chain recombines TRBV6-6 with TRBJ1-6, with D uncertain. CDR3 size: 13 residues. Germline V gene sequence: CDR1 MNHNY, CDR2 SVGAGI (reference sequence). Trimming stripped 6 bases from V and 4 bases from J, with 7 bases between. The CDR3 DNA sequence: TGTGCCAGCAGCCCCCCTTATAATTCACCCCTCCACTTT. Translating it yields CASSPPYNSPLHF.

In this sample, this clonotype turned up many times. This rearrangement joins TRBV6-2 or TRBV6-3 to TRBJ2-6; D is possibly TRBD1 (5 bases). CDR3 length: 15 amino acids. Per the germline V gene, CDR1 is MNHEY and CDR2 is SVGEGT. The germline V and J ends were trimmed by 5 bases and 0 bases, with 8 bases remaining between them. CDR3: CASSRQLSGANVLTF. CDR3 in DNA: TGTGCCAGCAGTCGACAGCTCTCTGGGGCCAACGTCCTGACTTTC.

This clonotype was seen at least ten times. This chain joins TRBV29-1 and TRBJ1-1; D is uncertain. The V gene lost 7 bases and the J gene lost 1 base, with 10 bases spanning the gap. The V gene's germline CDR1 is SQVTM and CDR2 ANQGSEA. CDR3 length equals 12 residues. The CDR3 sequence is CSAVDENTEAFF. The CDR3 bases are TGCAGCGCCGTGGACGAGAACACTGAAGCTTTCTTT.

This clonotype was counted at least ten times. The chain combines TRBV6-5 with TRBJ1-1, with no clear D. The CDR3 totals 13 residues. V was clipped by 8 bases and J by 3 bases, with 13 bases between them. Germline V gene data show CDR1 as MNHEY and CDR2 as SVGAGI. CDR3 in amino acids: CASLREYDTEAFF. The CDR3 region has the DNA TGTGCCAGCCTCCGGGAGTATGACACTGAAGCTTTCTTT.